Listed here are 21 T cell receptor beta chains from one sample, sequenced in a study of T cell responses to AZD1222 COVID-19 vaccine. Repertoires were generated with immunoSEQ multiplex PCR, while TCRdb's copy carries only in-frame clones and drops some. The sample has tens of thousands of clones, 80% to 90% seen once. The sequences come from peripheral blood, collected on day 0 of AZD1222 vaccination. The receptors come from an adult in good health.

The genes are TRBV11-2 and TRBJ2-4; the D gene is possibly TRBD1 (5 bases). Trimming stripped 5 bases from V and 0 bases from J, with 14 bases between. Germline-derived CDR1 and CDR2 are SGHAT and FQNNGV. This CDR3 contains 16 residues. Written as DNA, the CDR3 is TGTGCCAGCAGCGCACGACAGAACCTAGCCAAAAACATTCAGTACTTC. Its translation is CASSARQNLAKNIQYF. Together with reference TRBV11-2 and TRBJ2-4, the CDR3 gives the full variable domain: EAGVAQSPRYKIIEKRQSVAFWCNPISGHATLYWYQQILGQGPKLLIQFQNNGVVDDSQLPKDRFSAERLKGVDSTLKIQPAKLEDSAVYLCASSARQNLAKNIQYFGAGTRLSVL.

Only one count was recorded for this clone. The chain uses TRBV18 and TRBJ1-5; no firm D call. Germline V CDR1 and CDR2: KGHSH, LQKENI. The CDR3 consists of 17 residues. V dropped 1 base and J dropped 0 bases, with 13 bases sitting between them. The CDR3 here is CASSPRRRINSNQPQHF. The CDR3 coding sequence is TGTGCCAGCTCACCACGCCGCAGGATTAATAGCAATCAGCCCCAGCATTTT.

The chain uses TRBV30 and TRBJ1-1; D is undetermined. Germline V gives CDR1 GTSNPN, CDR2 SVGIG (reference sequence). The length of the CDR3 is 12 residues. V gave up 8 bases and J gave up 9 bases, with 19 bases separating them. The CDR3 region has the DNA TGTGCCCGCGAGTCACTCATCGAAAAAGCTTTCTTT. It yields the protein CARESLIEKAFF.

This sequence joins TRBV27 and TRBJ1-1, with D unclear. Between the trimmed V and J ends, which lost 4 bases and 1 base, there was a span of 7 bases. CDR3 size: 13 residues. In germline, CDR1 is MNHEY, CDR2 SMNVEV (reference sequence). The CDR3, as DNA: TGTGCCAGCAGTTACGAGAGGAACACTGAAGCTTTCTTT. Translated, it gives CASSYERNTEAFF.

The chain combines TRBV4-1 with TRBJ2-7; TRBD2 is a possible D gene (5 bases). The CDR3 length is 15 residues. Trimming took off 0 bases at V and 6 bases at J, with 15 bases between the two ends. Germline CDR1 and CDR2: MGHRA and YSYEKL. CDR3 bases: TGCGCCAGCAGCCAAGATGGGAGTAGCCGGCGCGAGCAGTACTTC. It encodes CASSQDGSSRREQYF.

J is TRBJ1-6 and V is TRBV6-5; the D gene is possibly TRBD1 (6 bases). Germline V gene sequence: CDR1 MNHEY, CDR2 SVGAGI. V lost 2 bases to trimming and J lost 7 bases, with 15 bases between them. This CDR3 is 16 amino acids long. This chain's CDR3 is CASSYRLNRENSPLHF. The CDR3 bases are TGTGCCAGCAGTTACAGGCTCAACAGGGAAAATTCACCCCTCCACTTT.

V is TRBV2 and J is TRBJ2-7; tentatively, D is TRBD2 (5 bases). Germline loops: CDR1 SNHLY, CDR2 FYNNEI. This CDR3 comprises 12 residues. V lost 6 bases to trimming and J lost 6 bases, with 12 bases between them. CDR3 residues: CASRGRQGEQYF. CDR3 coding DNA: TGTGCCAGCAGAGGGAGACAAGGCGAGCAGTACTTC.

Notes on this clone: At one end the junction does not follow the germline gene, possibly because of a read error. The chain links TRBV2 to TRBJ2-1; 8 positions agree with TRBD1. The germline gives CDR1 SNHLY, CDR2 FYNNEI. This CDR3 region has 14 residues. The CDR3: CASREGTGTNEQFF. CDR3 sequence (DNA): TGTGCCAGCAGGGAAGGGACAGGTACGAATGAGCAGTTCTTC.

The rearrangement uses TRBV11-2 and TRBJ2-3, with D maybe TRBD1 (6 bases). The CDR3 has 15 residues. V was clipped by 4 bases and J by 7 bases, with 18 bases between them. The germline V gene has CDR1 SGHAT and CDR2 FQNNGV. This chain's CDR3 is CASSSRGVGDNTQYF. The DNA for the CDR3 is TGTGCCAGCAGCTCACGGGGTGTCGGGGACAATACGCAGTATTTT.

This clone was counted only a few times. The chain joins TRBV7-3 to TRBJ2-7; TRBD2 is a possible D gene (7 bases). Trimming removed 5 bases from V and 0 bases from J, with 14 bases in between. The CDR3 is 15 amino acids. In germline, CDR1 is SGHTA, CDR2 FQGTGA. CDR3 loop: CASSPGGGPSYEQYF. DNA for the CDR3: TGTGCCAGCAGCCCGGGGGGCGGGCCCTCCTACGAGCAGTACTTC. Variable domain in full (rest from reference TRBV7-3 and TRBJ2-7): GAGVSQTPSNKVTEKGKYVELRCDPISGHTALYWYRQSLGQGPEFLIYFQGTGAADDSGLPNDRFFAVRPEGSVSTLKIQRTERGDSAVYLCASSPGGGPSYEQYFGPGTRLTVT.

The chain uses TRBV11-3 and TRBJ1-4; 7 bases are shared with TRBD1. Per germline, CDR1 SGHNT and CDR2 YENEEA. The CDR3 runs to 17 residues. V lost 1 base, J lost 0 bases, and 5 bases stayed unmatched. The CDR3, as DNA: TGTGCCAGCAGCTTAGGGTACGGGACAGCAACTAATGAAAAACTGTTTTTT. Translated, it gives CASSLGYGTATNEKLFF.

The chain carries TRBV27 and TRBJ2-7; TRBD1 matches at 7 bases. The CDR3 is 16 residues long. With 5 bases clipped from V and 0 bases from J, the junction kept 10 bases outside the gene matches. The germline V gene has CDR1 MNHEY and CDR2 SMNVEV (reference sequence). CDR3 loop: CASSPRPDRVSYEQYF. The CDR3 DNA follows: TGTGCCAGCAGTCCCCGCCCAGACAGGGTCTCCTACGAGCAGTACTTC.

The V call is TRBV7-9, the J call TRBJ2-1, with TRBD2 matching 14 bases. V gave up 3 bases and J gave up 5 bases; unmatched junction bases: 3. The germline V gene encodes CDR1 SEHNR and CDR2 FQNEAQ (reference sequence). The CDR3 is made up of 16 amino acids. CDR3 sequence: CASSFSGLAGDNEQFF. CDR3 sequence (DNA): TGTGCCAGCAGCTTCTCGGGACTAGCGGGAGACAATGAGCAGTTCTTC.

The chain employs TRBV3-1 (or the pseudogene TRBV3-2) and TRBJ2-5, with TRBD2 matching 10 bases. The CDR3 sequence is 15 residues long. The junction had 15 bases not matched to a gene; V was cut back by 7 bases and J by 10 bases. The germline gives CDR1 LGHDT, CDR2 YNNKEL (reference sequence). CDR3 protein: CASTPLAGAQGGQYF. DNA for the CDR3: TGTGCCAGCACCCCCCTAGCGGGGGCCCAAGGAGGCCAGTACTTC.

This chain joins TRBV3-1 (or the pseudogene TRBV3-2) and TRBJ2-2; 12 bases align to TRBD1. Looked up from germline, CDR1 is LGHDT and CDR2 is YNNKEL (reference sequence). Trimming cost V 5 bases and J 10 bases; bases outside gene matches: 8. This CDR3 has 15 amino acids. The CDR3 bases are TGTGCCAGCAGCGCCCAGGGGACAGGGGGCCTGGAGCTGTTTTTT. Its protein is CASSAQGTGGLELFF.

This chain links TRBV7-8 with TRBJ2-7, with a possible D match to TRBD2 (5 bases). The germline CDR1 and CDR2 sequences are SGHVS and FQNEAQ. The CDR3 contains 14 residues. V lost 1 base to trimming and J lost 5 bases, with 12 bases between them. The CDR3, as DNA: TGTGCCAGCAGCTTAGTGGACTCCGGGCACGAGCAGTACTTC. As protein: CASSLVDSGHEQYF.

The rearrangement joins TRBV29-1 to TRBJ1-3; unclear D gene. CDR1 is SQVTM, CDR2 ANQGSEA, per germline. The CDR3 is made up of 16 amino acids. The V and J ends lost 5 bases and 0 bases respectively, with 17 bases between them. The CDR3 region has the DNA TGCAGCGTTCCTCTGATAGAGGGATACTCTGGAAACACCATATATTTT. Translating it yields CSVPLIEGYSGNTIYF.

The chain is built from TRBV3-1 (or the pseudogene TRBV3-2) and TRBJ2-1, with D unresolved. The CDR3 has 14 amino acids. V was trimmed by 4 bases and J by 4 bases, leaving 11 bases between them. The V gene's germline CDR1 is LGHDT and CDR2 YNNKEL (reference sequence). For the CDR3, the DNA is TGTGCCAGCAGCCTTCTGGGTAGATACAATGAGCAGTTCTTC. It yields the protein CASSLLGRYNEQFF.

This chain links TRBV13 with TRBJ1-2; D may be TRBD1 (6 bases). CDR3 size: 16 residues. V lost 7 bases to trimming and J lost 4 bases, with 22 bases between them. Germline-derived CDR1 and CDR2 are PRHDT and FYEKMQ (reference sequence). The CDR3 region is CASKPPSGGGTYGYTF. The DNA of the CDR3 is TGTGCCAGCAAGCCCCCGTCCGGGGGGGGCACCTATGGCTACACCTTC.

The chain combines TRBV10-1 with TRBJ1-1, with D maybe TRBD1 (6 bases). This CDR3 comprises 13 residues. Germline V CDR1 and CDR2: WNHNN, SYGVQD (reference sequence). Trimming stripped 10 bases from V and 5 bases from J, with 17 bases between. The CDR3 reads CATDWIGGTEAFF. In DNA form, the CDR3 reads TGCGCCACCGATTGGATAGGGGGGACTGAAGCTTTCTTT.

V gene TRBV5-6 combines with J gene TRBJ1-5; no definite D call. Deletions cut 4 bases from V and 2 bases from J, with 10 bases between. Germline-derived CDR1 and CDR2 are SGHDT and YYEEEE. The CDR3 spans 14 residues. CDR3 amino acids: CASSRSTGNQPQHF. The CDR3 DNA reads TGTGCCAGCAGCCGGTCAACGGGCAATCAGCCCCAGCATTTT.